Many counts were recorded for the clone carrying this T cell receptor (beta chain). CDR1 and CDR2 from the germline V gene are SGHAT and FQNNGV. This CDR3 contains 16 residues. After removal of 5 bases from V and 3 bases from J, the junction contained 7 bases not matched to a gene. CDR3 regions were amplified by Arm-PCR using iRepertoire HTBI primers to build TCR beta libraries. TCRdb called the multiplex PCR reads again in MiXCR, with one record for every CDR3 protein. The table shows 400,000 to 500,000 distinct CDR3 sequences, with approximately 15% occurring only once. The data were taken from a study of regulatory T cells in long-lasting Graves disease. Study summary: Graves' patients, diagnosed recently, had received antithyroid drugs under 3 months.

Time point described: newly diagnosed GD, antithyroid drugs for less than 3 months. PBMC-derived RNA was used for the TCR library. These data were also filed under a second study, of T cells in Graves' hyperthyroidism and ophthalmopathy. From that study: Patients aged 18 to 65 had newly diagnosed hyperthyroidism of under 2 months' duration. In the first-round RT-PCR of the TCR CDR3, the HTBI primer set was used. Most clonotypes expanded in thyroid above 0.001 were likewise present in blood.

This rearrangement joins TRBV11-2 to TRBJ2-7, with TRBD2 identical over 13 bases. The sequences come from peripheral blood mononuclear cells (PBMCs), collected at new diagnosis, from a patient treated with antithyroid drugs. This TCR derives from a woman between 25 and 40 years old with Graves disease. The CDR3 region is CASSLTGLAGVYEQYF. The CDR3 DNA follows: TGTGCCAGCAGCCTCACCGGACTAGCGGGAGTCTACGAGCAGTACTTC.